A single sample gave rise to the 17 T cell receptor beta chains below, sequenced in a study of blood T cell repertoires in COVID-19 (dated by TCRdb to about 2020). The protocol used for the library was the immunoSEQ multiplex PCR assay. The clones in this table, taken by TCRdb from immuneACCESS, are in-frame only. Not every clone is retained; where verified, under half of the shortfall comes from an unresolved V gene, and the cause of the rest is unknown. Counted in this sample were 75,000 to 95,000 clones; about 73% of them appeared once. The ten largest clones represent roughly 38% of the sample. Sequenced material: peripheral blood. The receptor source for this set is a man aged 55 to 69 with COVID-19, enrolled during active disease.

The chain has TRBV15 and TRBJ2-7, with 8 bases that match TRBD2. Germline-derived CDR1 and CDR2 are LNHNV and YYDKDF (reference sequence). This CDR3 has 16 amino acids. V shed 0 bases, J shed 0 bases, and the junction held 4 bases outside the gene matches. The CDR3 DNA reads as TGTGCCACCAGCAGAGAGCGGGGGGAGAGCTCCTACGAGCAGTACTTC. Translation: CATSRERGESSYEQYF.

The chain uses TRBV7-3 and TRBJ1-1; D unclear. CDR1 and CDR2 (germline): SGHTA, FQGTGA. The CDR3 loop spans 13 amino acids. Deletions cut 1 base from V and 1 base from J, with 4 bases between. The CDR3 nucleotides read TGTGCCAGCAGCTTAAGTAGGAACACTGAAGCTTTCTTT. The encoded protein is CASSLSRNTEAFF.

V usage is TRBV12-5 and J usage is TRBJ2-7, with D uncertain. Deletions cut 7 bases from V and 0 bases from J, with 7 bases between. The CDR3 runs 12 residues. Germline V gives CDR1 LGHNT, CDR2 FRNRAP. The CDR3 DNA reads TGTGCTAGTGCCAATAGCTCCTACGAGCAGTACTTC. Its translation: CASANSSYEQYF.

This clone was counted a single time. CDR3 amino acids: CASSGGQGDTGELFF. In DNA form, the CDR3 reads TGTGCCAGCAGCGGGGGACAGGGGGACACCGGGGAGCTGTTTTTT. The chain couples TRBV7-9 to TRBJ2-2, with 11 bases that match TRBD1. The trim removed 5 bases at V and 3 bases at J, leaving 2 bases unmatched. The CDR3 covers 15 residues. Germline CDR1 SEHNR, CDR2 FQNEAQ (reference sequence).

Remarks on this clone: This sample includes further DNA sequences coding for the same CDR3. The chain employs TRBV9 and TRBJ1-3; D is undetermined. This CDR3 has 15 residues. V lost 0 bases, J lost 3 bases, and 10 bases lay in between. In germline, CDR1 is SGDLS, CDR2 YYNGEE. The CDR3 DNA sequence: TGTGCCAGCAGCGTAGGAGGGAGGGTTGGAAACACCATATATTTT. Translating gives CASSVGGRVGNTIYF. The variable domain in full, with the rest retrieved from reference TRBV9 and TRBJ1-3, is DSGVTQTPKHLITATGQRVTLRCSPRSGDLSVYWYQQSLDQGLQFLIQYYNGEERAKGNILERFSAQQFPDLHSELNLSSLELGDSALYFCASSVGGRVGNTIYFGEGSWLTVV.

The chain uses TRBV9 and TRBJ1-2; TRBD1 matches 8 bases. The CDR3 runs 15 residues. The germline V gene encodes CDR1 SGDLS and CDR2 YYNGEE. V lost 0 bases to trimming and J lost 1 base; unmatched junction nucleotides: 2. The CDR3 here is CASSVVDRGNYGYTF. In DNA form, the CDR3 reads TGTGCCAGCAGCGTAGTTGACAGGGGTAACTATGGCTACACCTTC.

The chain uses TRBV5-1 and TRBJ2-7; D is unresolved. Germline CDR1 SGHRS, CDR2 YFSETQ. This CDR3 comprises 15 residues. V was shortened by 0 bases and J by 0 bases, with 10 bases between the two germline ends. The CDR3 reads CASSLGPPSSYEQYF. Written as DNA, the CDR3 is TGCGCCAGCAGCTTGGGTCCCCCGAGCTCCTACGAGCAGTACTTC. Together with reference TRBV5-1 and TRBJ2-7, the CDR3 gives the full variable domain: KAGVTQTPRYLIKTRGQQVTLSCSPISGHRSVSWYQQTPGQGLQFLFEYFSETQRNKGNFPGRFSGRQFSNSRSEMNVSTLELGDSALYLCASSLGPPSSYEQYFGPGTRLTVT.

This chain joins TRBV19 and TRBJ2-7; D is perhaps TRBD1 (6 bases). Germline lookup yields CDR1 LNHDA and CDR2 SQIVND (reference sequence). V lost 9 bases and J lost 1, with 13 bases in between. This CDR3 is 13 amino acids long. As DNA, the CDR3 is TGTGCCAGCTCATATCAGGGGTCCTACGAGCAGTACTTC. The encoded protein is CASSYQGSYEQYF.

This clone was counted a few times. The chain combines TRBV5-1 with TRBJ1-4, with a possible D match to TRBD1 (5 bases). Germline V gives CDR1 SGHRS, CDR2 YFSETQ. The CDR3 length is 11 residues. V shed 4 bases and J shed 10 bases, with 8 bases lying between them. This chain's CDR3 is CASSADRKLFF. CDR3 sequence (DNA): TGCGCCAGCAGCGCTGACAGAAAACTGTTTTTT.

Written as DNA, the CDR3 is TGTGCCAGCAGCTTACAGGGAGGCACTGAAGCTTTCTTT. Translated, it gives CASSLQGGTEAFF. The chain is built from TRBV7-2 and TRBJ1-1, with D possibly TRBD1 on 5 matching bases. This CDR3 contains 13 residues. CDR1 and CDR2 from the germline V gene are SGHTA and FQGNSA. Trimming took off 2 bases at V and 4 bases at J, with 8 bases between the two ends. Combining the CDR3 with reference TRBV7-2 and TRBJ1-1 gives the whole variable domain GAGVSQSPSNKVTEKGKDVELRCDPISGHTALYWYRQSLGQGLEFLIYFQGNSAPDKSGLPSDRFSAERTGGSVSTLTIQRTQQEDSAVYLCASSLQGGTEAFFGQGTRLTVV.

The genes are TRBV6-1 and TRBJ1-5; D is unclear. In germline, CDR1 is MNHNS, CDR2 SASEGT. V was trimmed by 4 bases and J by 9 bases, leaving 10 bases between them. The CDR3 covers 12 residues. CDR3 sequence: CASSAQTWPQHF. In nucleotides, the CDR3 is TGTGCCAGCAGTGCGCAGACATGGCCCCAGCATTTT.

This chain connects TRBV5-5 to TRBJ1-6, with TRBD1 matching 11 bases. The germline V gene has CDR1 SGHKS and CDR2 YYEKEE (reference sequence). The CDR3 sequence is 14 residues long. The V gene end was trimmed by 5 bases and the J gene end by 17 bases; junction bases not matched to a gene: 12. CDR3 region: CASSSPGQGEFFHF. The CDR3 bases are TGTGCCAGCAGTTCTCCGGGACAGGGGGAATTTTTCCACTTT.

V is TRBV11-3 and J is TRBJ2-5, with D possibly matching TRBD2 (6 bases). From germline, CDR1 is SGHNT and CDR2 YENEEA. V lost 0 bases, J lost 3 bases, and 11 bases lay in between. The CDR3 covers 15 residues. The CDR3 loop is CASSLEGSGEETQYF. In nucleotides, the CDR3 is TGTGCCAGCAGCTTAGAGGGTTCGGGGGAAGAGACCCAGTACTTC.

The gene calls are TRBV11-3 and TRBJ1-5; D not certain. Germline-derived CDR1 and CDR2 are SGHNT and YENEEA. The germline V and J ends were trimmed by 3 bases and 5 bases, with 11 bases remaining between them. The CDR3 is 14 amino acids. The chain's CDR3 is CASSLKPLHQPQHF. The CDR3 DNA sequence: TGTGCCAGCAGCTTGAAACCTCTACATCAGCCCCAGCATTTT.

The J gene is TRBJ2-7, the V gene TRBV6-1; 10 nucleotides match TRBD1. The V and J ends lost 3 bases and 5 bases, in that order; junction bases with no gene match: 4. The CDR3 spans 14 residues. Germline V gene data show CDR1 as MNHNS and CDR2 as SASEGT. The CDR3 loop is CASSETGGMDEQYF. In nucleotides, the CDR3 is TGTGCCAGCAGTGAGACAGGGGGCATGGACGAGCAGTACTTC.

This chain connects TRBV6-5 to TRBJ1-2, with TRBD1 as a possible D gene (5 bases). V was clipped by 3 bases and J by 11 bases, with 10 bases between them. Germline CDR1 MNHEY, CDR2 SVGAGI. The CDR3 covers 11 residues. CDR3 residues: CASSYAGGYTF. In nucleotides, the CDR3 is TGTGCCAGCAGTTATGCCGGGGGGTACACCTTC.

The V call is TRBV5-4, the J call TRBJ2-5; 13 bases match TRBD2. The germline V gene has CDR1 SGHNT and CDR2 YYREEE (reference sequence). The CDR3 runs to 14 residues. J gave up 5 bases and V 6 bases, and 4 bases lay outside the gene matches. The CDR3 reads CASTLAGGRETQYF. CDR3 bases: TGTGCCAGCACACTAGCGGGGGGGAGGGAGACCCAGTACTTC.